These 17 T cell receptor beta chains share one sample of origin, sequenced in a study of T cells in Graves' hyperthyroidism and ophthalmopathy. Regions amplified from RNA transcripts were the TCR beta CDR3 regions. The HTBI set primed first-round TCR CDR3 RT-PCR. MiXCR was run by TCRdb on the multiplex PCR reads, yielding one entry per CDR3 protein. The data hold 300,000 to 450,000 distinct CDR3 sequences, with 15% to 19% observed a single time. Specimen: blood. The receptors come from a woman between 18 and 30 years old with Graves' hyperthyroidism that later progressed to Graves' ophthalmopathy.

CDR3 nucleotide sequence: TGTGCCAGCAGCCAAGGGAGGATCCCCTACGAGCAGTACTTC. Protein: CASSQGRIPYEQYF. The chain couples TRBV14 to TRBJ2-7; D may be TRBD2 (5 bases). Deletions cut 1 base from V and 2 bases from J, with 9 bases between. The CDR3 runs to 14 residues. CDR1 is SGHDN and CDR2 is FVKESK in the germline V gene.

The chain is built from TRBV6-1 and TRBJ2-7; 7 positions match TRBD2. This CDR3 contains 14 residues. With 11 bases clipped from V and 0 bases from J, the junction kept 10 bases outside the gene matches. Germline CDR1 and CDR2: MNHNS and SASEGT. The CDR3 loop is CAAGPGGSSYEQYF. CDR3 bases: TGTGCCGCCGGCCCGGGGGGAAGCTCCTACGAGCAGTACTTC.

At least ten counts were recorded for this clonotype. This chain links TRBV5-1 with TRBJ1-2; 11 bases are shared with TRBD1. V shed 5 bases, J shed 3 bases, and the junction held 3 bases outside the gene matches. The CDR3 is 14 amino acids. Germline V gene lookup returns CDR1 SGHRS and CDR2 YFSETQ. CDR3 region: CASRPGQGDYGYTF. CDR3 DNA: TGCGCCAGCAGGCCGGGACAGGGGGACTATGGCTACACCTTC.

The rearrangement links TRBV10-3 to TRBJ2-1, with 11 bases fitting TRBD1. CDR1 is ENHRY and CDR2 is SYGVKD in the germline V gene. V lost 4 bases, J lost 6 bases, and 8 bases stayed unmatched. The CDR3 has 16 amino acids. CDR3 in DNA: TGTGCCATCAGTGGAATAGGACAGGGGGCCGGCAATGAGCAGTTCTTC. Protein product: CAISGIGQGAGNEQFF.

This clonotype was seen ten or more times. This chain joins TRBV27 and TRBJ1-6, with a tentative D call TRBD1 (6 bases). V lost 2 bases to trimming and J lost 10 bases, with 15 bases between them. The CDR3 runs to 15 residues. The germline V gene has CDR1 MNHEY and CDR2 SMNVEV (reference sequence). CDR3 nucleotides: TGTGCCAGCAGTTTAGGAACAGGGATAGGCTCACCCCTCCACTTT. Translating it yields CASSLGTGIGSPLHF.

The sample holds many counts of this clonotype. The chain links TRBV12-3 or TRBV12-4 to TRBJ2-7, with 9 positions matching TRBD2. The CDR3 has 17 amino acids. V lost 3 bases and J lost 0; bases outside the gene matches: 9. The CDR3 protein is CASSLTPVSGSSYEQYF. CDR3 nucleotides: TGTGCCAGCAGTTTGACCCCAGTTAGCGGGAGCTCCTACGAGCAGTACTTC.

To note about this clonotype: This may be a read error: a much more frequent sequence differs by one nucleotide. The chain couples TRBV18 to TRBJ2-5; 11 bases line up with TRBD1. Germline-derived CDR1 and CDR2 are KGHSH and LQKENI. J lost 7 bases, V lost 8 bases, and 12 bases had no gene match. The CDR3 is 15 residues long. The CDR3 protein is CASTYSGTGGGTQYF. For the CDR3, the DNA is TGTGCCAGCACGTATTCCGGGACAGGGGGAGGGACCCAGTACTTC.

This clonotype was counted ten times or more. The rearrangement joins TRBV20-1 to TRBJ2-7; D ambiguous. The CDR3 has 13 amino acids. The V gene's germline CDR1 is DFQATT and CDR2 SNEGSKA (reference sequence). V lost 0 bases and J lost 7, with 13 bases in between. CDR3 sequence: CSAREPVTGEQYF. In nucleotides, the CDR3 is TGCAGTGCTAGAGAGCCCGTAACGGGTGAGCAGTACTTC.

The rearrangement joins TRBV13 to TRBJ1-5; a weak D match, TRBD1 (6 bases). The CDR3 loop spans 14 amino acids. V was shortened by 5 bases and J by 6 bases, with 14 bases between the two germline ends. Germline CDR1 is PRHDT and CDR2 is FYEKMQ (reference sequence). The CDR3 is CASSLRGLSQPQHF. CDR3 nucleotides: TGTGCCAGCAGCCTACGGGGGCTGAGTCAGCCCCAGCATTTT.

The chain has TRBV20-1 and TRBJ1-2; 10 nucleotides agree with TRBD1. Trimming at V came to 8 bases and at J to 2 bases, leaving 8 bases not matched to a gene. This CDR3 has 14 residues. Germline assignment: CDR1 DFQATT and CDR2 SNEGSKA (reference sequence). The CDR3 is CSFRDRGENYGYTF. The CDR3 region has the DNA TGCAGTTTCCGGGACAGGGGAGAGAACTATGGCTACACCTTC.

In this sample, this clonotype turned up many times. This chain uses TRBV27 with TRBJ2-5; D unresolved. Between the trimmed V and J ends, which lost 6 bases and 2 bases, there was a span of 7 bases. CDR3 length: 12 amino acids. Germline CDR1 and CDR2: MNHEY and SMNVEV (reference sequence). CDR3 bases: TGTGCCAGCAGAAAAGGGCAAGAGACCCAGTACTTC. This translates into CASRKGQETQYF.

Notes on this clonotype: This may be a read error: a much more frequent sequence differs by one nucleotide. The chain combines TRBV28 with TRBJ1-2; no clear D. This CDR3 is built from 11 residues. V shed 10 bases and J shed 4 bases, with 10 bases lying between them. Germline loops: CDR1 MDHEN, CDR2 SYDVKM. The CDR3 reads CANRVSYGYTF. CDR3 coding DNA: TGTGCCAACCGGGTGAGCTATGGCTACACCTTC.

This clonotype has ten or more counts. The chain uses TRBV18 and TRBJ2-1; 11 positions agree with TRBD1. Unmatched junction bases numbered 8, after V lost 3 bases and J lost 4 bases. CDR3 length: 17 amino acids. Germline V lookup: CDR1 KGHSH, CDR2 LQKENI. The CDR3 sequence is CASSPKAGQGDYNEQFF. CDR3 nucleotides: TGTGCCAGCTCACCCAAGGCGGGACAGGGGGATTACAATGAGCAGTTCTTC.

This clonotype has ten or more counts. V gene TRBV12-3 or TRBV12-4 combines with J gene TRBJ1-1, with 8 bases lining up with TRBD1. With 3 bases clipped from V and 4 bases from J, the junction kept 1 base outside the gene matches. The CDR3 runs 13 residues. The CDR3 bases are TGTGCCAGCAGTTTCACAGGGGGCACTGAAGCTTTCTTT. This sequence encodes CASSFTGGTEAFF.

The chain uses TRBV27 and TRBJ2-2; D might be TRBD2 (5 bases). Trimming removed 1 base at V and 6 bases at J, with 12 bases between. Germline V lookup: CDR1 MNHEY, CDR2 SMNVEV (reference sequence). This CDR3 is 15 amino acids long. CDR3 nucleotide sequence: TGTGCCAGCAGTTTATGGGTCGGGGATTCCGGGGAGCTGTTTTTT. This encodes CASSLWVGDSGELFF.

A few counts support this clonotype. The genes are TRBV28 and TRBJ2-7, with unresolved D. Trimming removed 5 bases from V and 2 bases from J, with 10 bases in between. This CDR3 is 13 amino acids long. Per germline, CDR1 MDHEN and CDR2 SYDVKM. CDR3 loop: CASSEQRTYEQYF. CDR3 sequence (DNA): TGTGCCAGCAGTGAACAACGCACCTACGAGCAGTACTTC. Full variable domain (rest looked up from reference TRBV28 and TRBJ2-7): DVKVTQSSRYLVKRTGEKVFLECVQDMDHENMFWYRQDPGLGLRLIYFSYDVKMKEKGDIPEGYSVSREKKERFSLILESASTNQTSMYLCASSEQRTYEQYFGPGTRLTVT.

This clonotype was recorded many times. The J gene is TRBJ2-7, the V gene TRBV27; the D is unclear. The germline V gene encodes CDR1 MNHEY and CDR2 SMNVEV (reference sequence). This CDR3 has 15 residues. V was trimmed by 5 bases and J by 2 bases, leaving 16 bases between them. The CDR3 DNA reads TGTGCCAGCAGTCCCGACACTTCAACCACCTACGAGCAGTACTTC. Protein product: CASSPDTSTTYEQYF.